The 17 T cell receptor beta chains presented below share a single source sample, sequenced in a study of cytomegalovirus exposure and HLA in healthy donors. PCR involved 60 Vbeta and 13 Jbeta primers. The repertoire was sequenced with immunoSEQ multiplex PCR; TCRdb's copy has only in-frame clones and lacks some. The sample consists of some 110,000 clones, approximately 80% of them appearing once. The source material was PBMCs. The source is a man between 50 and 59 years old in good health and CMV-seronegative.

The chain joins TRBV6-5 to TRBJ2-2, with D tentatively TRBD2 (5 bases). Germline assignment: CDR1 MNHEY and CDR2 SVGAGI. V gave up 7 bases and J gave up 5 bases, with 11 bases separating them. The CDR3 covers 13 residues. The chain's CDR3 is CASTRGVTGELFF. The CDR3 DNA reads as TGTGCCAGCACCCGGGGTGTGACCGGGGAGCTGTTTTTT.

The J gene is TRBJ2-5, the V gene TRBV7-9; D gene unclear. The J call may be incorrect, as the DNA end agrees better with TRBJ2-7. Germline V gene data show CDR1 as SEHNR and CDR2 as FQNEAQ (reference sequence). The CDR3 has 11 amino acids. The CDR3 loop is CASSFSYEQYF. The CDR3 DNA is TGTGCCAGCAGCTTCTCCTACGAGCAGTACTTC.

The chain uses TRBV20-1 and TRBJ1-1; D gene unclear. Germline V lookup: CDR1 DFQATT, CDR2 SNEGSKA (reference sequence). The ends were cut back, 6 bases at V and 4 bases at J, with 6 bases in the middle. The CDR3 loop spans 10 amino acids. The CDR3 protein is CSATVTEAFF. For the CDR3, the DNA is TGCAGTGCCACGGTCACTGAAGCTTTCTTT.

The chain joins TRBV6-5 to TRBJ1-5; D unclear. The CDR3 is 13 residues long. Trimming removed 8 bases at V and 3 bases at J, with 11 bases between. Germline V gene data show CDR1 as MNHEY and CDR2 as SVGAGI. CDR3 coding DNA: TGTGCCAGCCGAGAACAGTACAATCAGCCCCAGCATTTT. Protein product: CASREQYNQPQHF.

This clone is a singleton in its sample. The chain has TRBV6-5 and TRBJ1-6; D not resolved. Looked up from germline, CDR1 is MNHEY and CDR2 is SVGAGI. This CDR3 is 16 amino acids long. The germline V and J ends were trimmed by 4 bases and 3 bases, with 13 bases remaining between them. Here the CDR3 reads CASSSHLTGYNSPLHF. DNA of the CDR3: TGTGCCAGCAGTTCCCACTTGACGGGCTATAATTCACCCCTCCACTTT.

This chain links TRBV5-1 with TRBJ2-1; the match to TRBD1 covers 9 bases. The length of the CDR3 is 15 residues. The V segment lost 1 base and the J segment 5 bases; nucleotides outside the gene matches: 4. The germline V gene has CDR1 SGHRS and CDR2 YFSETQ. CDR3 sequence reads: CASSLLQGAHNEQFF. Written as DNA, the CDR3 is TGCGCCAGCAGCTTGTTACAGGGGGCTCACAATGAGCAGTTCTTC.

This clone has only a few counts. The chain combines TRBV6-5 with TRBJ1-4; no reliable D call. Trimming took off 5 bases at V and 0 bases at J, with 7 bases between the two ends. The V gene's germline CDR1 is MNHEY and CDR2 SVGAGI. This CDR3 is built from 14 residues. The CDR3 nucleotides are TGTGCCAGCAGTGCGACTGCAACTAATGAAAAACTGTTTTTT. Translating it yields CASSATATNEKLFF.

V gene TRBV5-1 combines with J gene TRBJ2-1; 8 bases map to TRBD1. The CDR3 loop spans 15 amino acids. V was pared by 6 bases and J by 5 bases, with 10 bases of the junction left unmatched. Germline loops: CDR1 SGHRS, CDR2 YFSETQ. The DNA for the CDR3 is TGCGCCAGCACTTTGCCAGGGGGCCAAAACAATGAGCAGTTCTTC. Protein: CASTLPGGQNNEQFF.

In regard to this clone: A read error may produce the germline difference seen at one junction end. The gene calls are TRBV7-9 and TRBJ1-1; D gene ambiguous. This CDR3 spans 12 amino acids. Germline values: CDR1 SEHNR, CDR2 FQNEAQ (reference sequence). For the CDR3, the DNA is TGTTCCAGCAGCTTAGGACTCAATGAAGCTTTCTTT. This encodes CSSSLGLNEAFF.

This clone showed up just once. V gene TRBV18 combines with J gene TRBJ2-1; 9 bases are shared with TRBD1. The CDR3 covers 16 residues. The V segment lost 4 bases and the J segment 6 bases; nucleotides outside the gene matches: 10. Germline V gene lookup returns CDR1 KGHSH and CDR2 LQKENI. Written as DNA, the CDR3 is TGTGCCAGCTCACTAATCTCGGGACAGGGCTCCAATGAGCAGTTCTTC. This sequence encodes CASSLISGQGSNEQFF.

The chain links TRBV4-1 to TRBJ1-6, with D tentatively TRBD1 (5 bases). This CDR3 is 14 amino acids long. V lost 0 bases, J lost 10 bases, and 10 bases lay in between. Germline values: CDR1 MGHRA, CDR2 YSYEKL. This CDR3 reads CASSQEGVYSPLHF. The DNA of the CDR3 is TGCGCCAGCAGCCAAGAAGGGGTCTACTCACCCCTCCACTTT.

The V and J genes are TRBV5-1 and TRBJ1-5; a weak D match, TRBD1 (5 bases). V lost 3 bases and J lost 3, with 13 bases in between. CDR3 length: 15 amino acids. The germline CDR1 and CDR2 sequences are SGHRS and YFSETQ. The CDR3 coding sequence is TGCGCCAGCAGCTCCACGGGGGGATTCAATCAGCCCCAGCATTTT. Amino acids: CASSSTGGFNQPQHF.

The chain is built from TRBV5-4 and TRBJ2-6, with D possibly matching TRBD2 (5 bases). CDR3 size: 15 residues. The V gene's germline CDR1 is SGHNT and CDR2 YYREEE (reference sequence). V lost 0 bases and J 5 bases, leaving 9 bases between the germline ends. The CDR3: CASSLAGKRANVLTF. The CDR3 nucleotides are TGTGCCAGCAGCTTGGCGGGAAAGAGGGCCAACGTCCTGACTTTC.

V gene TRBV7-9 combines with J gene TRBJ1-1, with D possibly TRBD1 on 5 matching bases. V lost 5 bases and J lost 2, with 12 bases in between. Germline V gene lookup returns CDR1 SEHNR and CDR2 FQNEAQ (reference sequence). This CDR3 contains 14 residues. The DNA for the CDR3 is TGTGCCAGCAGCGTTTGGGACTTAAACACTGAAGCTTTCTTT. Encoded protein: CASSVWDLNTEAFF.

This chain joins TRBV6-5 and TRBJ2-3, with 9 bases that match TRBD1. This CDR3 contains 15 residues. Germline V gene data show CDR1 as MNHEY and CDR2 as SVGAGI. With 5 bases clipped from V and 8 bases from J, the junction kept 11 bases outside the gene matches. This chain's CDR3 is CASSRRDRAVGTQYF. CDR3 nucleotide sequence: TGTGCCAGCAGTCGCCGGGACAGGGCTGTCGGTACGCAGTATTTT.

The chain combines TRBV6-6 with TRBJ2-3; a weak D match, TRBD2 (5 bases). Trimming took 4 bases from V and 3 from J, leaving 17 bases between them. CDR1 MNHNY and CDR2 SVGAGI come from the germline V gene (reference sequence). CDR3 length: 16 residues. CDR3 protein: CASSFFWGVYTDTQYF. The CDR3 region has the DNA TGTGCCAGCAGTTTTTTCTGGGGAGTTTATACAGATACGCAGTATTTT.

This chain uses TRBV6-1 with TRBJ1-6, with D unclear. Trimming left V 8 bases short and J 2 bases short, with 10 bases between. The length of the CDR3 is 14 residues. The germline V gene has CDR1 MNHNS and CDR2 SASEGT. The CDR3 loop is CASAREAYNSPLHF. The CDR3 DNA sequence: TGTGCCAGCGCGAGGGAAGCCTATAATTCACCCCTCCACTTT.